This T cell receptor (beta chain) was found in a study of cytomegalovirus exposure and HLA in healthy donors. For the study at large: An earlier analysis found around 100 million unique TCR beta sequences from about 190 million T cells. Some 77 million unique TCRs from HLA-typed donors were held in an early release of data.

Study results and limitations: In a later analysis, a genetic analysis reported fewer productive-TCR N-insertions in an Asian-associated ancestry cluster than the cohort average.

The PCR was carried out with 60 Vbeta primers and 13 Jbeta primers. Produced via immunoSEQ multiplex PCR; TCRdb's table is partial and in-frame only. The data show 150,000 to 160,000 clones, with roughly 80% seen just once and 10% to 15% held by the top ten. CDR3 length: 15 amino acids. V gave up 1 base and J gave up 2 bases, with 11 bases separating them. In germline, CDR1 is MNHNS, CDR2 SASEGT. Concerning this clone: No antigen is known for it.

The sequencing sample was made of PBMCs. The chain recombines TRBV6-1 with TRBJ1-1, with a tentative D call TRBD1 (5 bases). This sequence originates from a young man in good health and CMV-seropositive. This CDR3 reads CASSEVWQGNTEAFF. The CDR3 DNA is TGTGCCAGCAGTGAAGTATGGCAGGGTAACACTGAAGCTTTCTTT.